The present T cell receptor (beta chain) was sequenced within a study of neurological immune-mediated disorders. Broader study findings: Multiple sclerosis was found to have the least TCR clonal expansion, below healthy controls, and HTLV-1-associated myelopathy the most.

This clonotype was observed at least ten times. Its cognate antigen is unknown. The time point here: longitudinal time-point 3. The unsorted libraries were made from 2 million PBMCs kept at -80 C. 5'RACE with 10-nucleotide random UMIs generated the cDNA. Sequencing runs each yielded over 170 million TCR-beta sequences from 15-18 subjects. TCRdb reprocessed the 5' RACE reads via MiXCR and lists one record per CDR3 protein. The sample includes 93,000 or so distinct CDR3 sequences, approximately 11% of them seen just once. The clonotype originates from a female donor with HTLV-1-associated myelopathy (HAM/TSP). Sequenced material: PBMCs.

In DNA, the CDR3 is TGCGCCAGCAGCTTCTCACAATCAGATACGCAGTATTTT. Its protein is CASSFSQSDTQYF. V usage is TRBV5-1 and J usage is TRBJ2-3, with unresolved D. Germline values: CDR1 SGHRS, CDR2 YFSETQ. The CDR3 runs 13 residues. V gave up 2 bases and J gave up 4 bases, with 8 bases separating them.